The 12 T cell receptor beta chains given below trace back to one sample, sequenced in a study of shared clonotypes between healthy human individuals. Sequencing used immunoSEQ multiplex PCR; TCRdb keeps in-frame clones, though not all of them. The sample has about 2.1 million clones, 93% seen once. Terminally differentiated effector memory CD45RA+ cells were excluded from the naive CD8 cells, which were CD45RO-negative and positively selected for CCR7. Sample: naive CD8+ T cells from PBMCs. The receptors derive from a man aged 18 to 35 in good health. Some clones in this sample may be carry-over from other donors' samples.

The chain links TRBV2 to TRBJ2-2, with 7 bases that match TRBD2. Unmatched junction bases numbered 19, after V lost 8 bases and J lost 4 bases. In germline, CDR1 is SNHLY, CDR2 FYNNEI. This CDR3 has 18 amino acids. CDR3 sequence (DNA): TGTGCCAGCGCTTCAACTACCACGGGGGGACTTCCCACCGGGGAGCTGTTTTTT. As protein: CASASTTTGGLPTGELFF.

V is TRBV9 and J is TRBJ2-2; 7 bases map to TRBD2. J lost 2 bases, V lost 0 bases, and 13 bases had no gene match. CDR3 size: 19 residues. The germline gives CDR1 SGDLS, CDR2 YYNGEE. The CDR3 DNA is TGTGCCAGCAGCGTAGCTCGGGCTAGCGGAGGACCCAACACCGGGGAGCTGTTTTTT. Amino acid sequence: CASSVARASGGPNTGELFF.

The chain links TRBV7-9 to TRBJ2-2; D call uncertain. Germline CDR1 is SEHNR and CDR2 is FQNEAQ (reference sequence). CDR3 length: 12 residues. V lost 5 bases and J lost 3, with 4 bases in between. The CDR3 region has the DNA TGTGCCAGCAGCATATACACCGGGGAGCTGTTTTTT. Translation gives CASSIYTGELFF. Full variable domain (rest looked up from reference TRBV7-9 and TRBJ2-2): DTGVSQNPRHKITKRGQNVTFRCDPISEHNRLYWYRQTLGQGPEFLTYFQNEAQLEKSRLLSDRFSAERPKGSFSTLEIQRTEQGDSAMYLCASSIYTGELFFGEGSRLTVL.

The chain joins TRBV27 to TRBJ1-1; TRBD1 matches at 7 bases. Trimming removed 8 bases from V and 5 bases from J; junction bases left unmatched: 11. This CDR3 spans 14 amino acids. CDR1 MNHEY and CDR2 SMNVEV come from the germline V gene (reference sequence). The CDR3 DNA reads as TGTGCCAGCCGCCCGACAGGGTCCGGAACTGAAGCTTTCTTT. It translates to CASRPTGSGTEAFF.

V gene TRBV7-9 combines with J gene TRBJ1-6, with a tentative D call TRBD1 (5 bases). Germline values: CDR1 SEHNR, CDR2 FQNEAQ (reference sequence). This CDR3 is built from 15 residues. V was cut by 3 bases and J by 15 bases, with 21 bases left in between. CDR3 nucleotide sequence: TGTGCCAGCAGCTTTGGGACCGGCGGATGGAATCTCCTCCACTTT. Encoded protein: CASSFGTGGWNLLHF.

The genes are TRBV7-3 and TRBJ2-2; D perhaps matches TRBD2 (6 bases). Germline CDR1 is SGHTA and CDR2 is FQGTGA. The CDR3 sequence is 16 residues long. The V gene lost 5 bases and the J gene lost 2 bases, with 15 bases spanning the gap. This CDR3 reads CASSRRPGDNTGELFF. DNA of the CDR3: TGTGCCAGCAGCCGCCGCCCGGGAGACAACACCGGGGAGCTGTTTTTT.

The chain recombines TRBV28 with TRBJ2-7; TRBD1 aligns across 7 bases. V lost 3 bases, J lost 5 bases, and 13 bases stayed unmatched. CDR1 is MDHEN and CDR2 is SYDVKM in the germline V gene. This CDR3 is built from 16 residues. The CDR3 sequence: CASSLPPGTENDEQYF. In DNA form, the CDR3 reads TGTGCCAGCAGTTTGCCACCGGGGACAGAAAACGACGAGCAGTACTTC.

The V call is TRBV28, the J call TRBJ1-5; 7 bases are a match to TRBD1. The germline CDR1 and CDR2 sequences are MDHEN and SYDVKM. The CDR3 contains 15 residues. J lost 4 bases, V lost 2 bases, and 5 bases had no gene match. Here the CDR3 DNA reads TGTGCCAGCAGTTTAGAGGGACAGCAGAATCAGCCCCAGCATTTT. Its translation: CASSLEGQQNQPQHF.

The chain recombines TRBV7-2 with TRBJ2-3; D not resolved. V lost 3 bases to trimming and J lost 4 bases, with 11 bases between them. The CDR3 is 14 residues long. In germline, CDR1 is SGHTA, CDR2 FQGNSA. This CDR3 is CASSFVGVSDTQYF. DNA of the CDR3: TGTGCCAGCAGCTTTGTTGGGGTGTCAGATACGCAGTATTTT.

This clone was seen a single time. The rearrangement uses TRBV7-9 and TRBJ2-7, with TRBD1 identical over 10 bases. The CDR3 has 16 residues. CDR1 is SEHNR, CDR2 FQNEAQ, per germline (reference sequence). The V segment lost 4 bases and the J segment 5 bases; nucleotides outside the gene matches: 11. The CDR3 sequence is CASSSTWGQGYHEQYF. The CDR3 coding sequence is TGTGCCAGCAGCTCTACGTGGGGACAGGGGTACCACGAGCAGTACTTC.

Here the CDR3 reads CSVGSAGAYNEQFF. CDR3 DNA: TGCAGCGTTGGCAGTGCGGGCGCCTACAATGAGCAGTTCTTC. The genes are TRBV29-1 and TRBJ2-1; D is perhaps TRBD2 (5 bases). Deletions cut 4 bases from V and 2 bases from J, with 12 bases between. CDR1 is SQVTM, CDR2 ANQGSEA, per germline. This CDR3 contains 14 residues.

This CDR3 reads CASSPEALVTDTQYF. DNA of the CDR3: TGTGCCAGCAGTCCCGAGGCCTTGGTCACAGATACGCAGTATTTT. V gene TRBV28 combines with J gene TRBJ2-3; D remains unclear. The CDR3 is 15 amino acids. Germline V gene data show CDR1 as MDHEN and CDR2 as SYDVKM. Trimming cost V 5 bases and J 2 bases, with 14 bases left between them.